This T cell receptor beta chain was obtained from a study of shared clonotypes between healthy human individuals. In this sample, this clone turned up once. Its specificity is not known. Division of CD4+ cells produced a CD45RA+ naive subset and a CD45RA-negative memory subset. Regarding the study as a whole: In a handful of donors, about 5% of naive CD4 clonotypes appeared in common.

Genomic DNA of every subset was divided equally among multiple immunoSEQ plates. The protocol was immunoSEQ multiplex PCR, while the TCRdb copy is restricted to in-frame clones and leaves out a portion. In the table there are around 2,000,000 clones, 85% to 95% of which are singletons. This CDR3 region has 15 residues. CDR1 MNHNY and CDR2 SVGAGI come from the germline V gene (reference sequence). The V end lost 2 bases, the J end lost 2 bases, and 10 bases lay between the germline ends. The chain links TRBV6-6 to TRBJ1-5; D uncertain. The sequencing sample was made of naive CD4+ T cells sorted from blood. Specified subset: CD45RA+ positively selected. This receptor was identified in a young man in good health. CDR3 coding DNA: TGTGCCAGCAGTTACCTCTCGGGCGGCAATCAGCCCCAGCATTTT. Its protein is CASSYLSGGNQPQHF.